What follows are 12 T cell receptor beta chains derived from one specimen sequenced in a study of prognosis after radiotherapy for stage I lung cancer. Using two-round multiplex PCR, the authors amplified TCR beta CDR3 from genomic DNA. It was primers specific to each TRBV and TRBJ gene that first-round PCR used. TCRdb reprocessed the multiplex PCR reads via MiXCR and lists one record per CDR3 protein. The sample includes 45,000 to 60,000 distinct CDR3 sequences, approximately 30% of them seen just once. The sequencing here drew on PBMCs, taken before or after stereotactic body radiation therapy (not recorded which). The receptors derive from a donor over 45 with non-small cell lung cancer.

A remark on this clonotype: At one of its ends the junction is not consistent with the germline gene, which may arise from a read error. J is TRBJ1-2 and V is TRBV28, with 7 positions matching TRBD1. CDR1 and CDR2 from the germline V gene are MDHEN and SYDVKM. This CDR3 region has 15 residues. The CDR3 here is CVSSHGGGLNYGYTF. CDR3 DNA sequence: TGTGTCAGCAGCCATGGAGGGGGCCTCAACTATGGCTACACCTTC.

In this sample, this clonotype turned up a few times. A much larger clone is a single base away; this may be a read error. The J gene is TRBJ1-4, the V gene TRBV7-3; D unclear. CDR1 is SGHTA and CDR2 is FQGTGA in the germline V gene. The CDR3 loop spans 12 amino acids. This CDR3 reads CASSRDGEKLLF. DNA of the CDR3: TGTGCCAGCAGCCGCGACGGGGAAAAACTGCTTTTT.

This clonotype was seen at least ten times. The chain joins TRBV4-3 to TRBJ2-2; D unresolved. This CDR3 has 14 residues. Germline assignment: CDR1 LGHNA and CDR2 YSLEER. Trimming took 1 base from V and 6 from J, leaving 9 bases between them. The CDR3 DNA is TGCGCCAGCAGCCAAGTTTTCCGCGCCGGGGAGCTGTTTTTT. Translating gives CASSQVFRAGELFF.

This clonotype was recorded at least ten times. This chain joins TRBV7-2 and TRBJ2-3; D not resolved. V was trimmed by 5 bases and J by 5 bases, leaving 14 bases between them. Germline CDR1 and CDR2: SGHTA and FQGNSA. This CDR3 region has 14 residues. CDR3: CASSQFQAGDTQYF. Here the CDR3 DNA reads TGTGCCAGCAGCCAATTCCAGGCCGGAGATACGCAGTATTTT. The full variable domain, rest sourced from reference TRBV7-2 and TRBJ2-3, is GAGVSQSPSNKVTEKGKDVELRCDPISGHTALYWYRQSLGQGLEFLIYFQGNSAPDKSGLPSDRFSAERTGGSVSTLTIQRTQQEDSAVYLCASSQFQAGDTQYFGPGTRLTVL.

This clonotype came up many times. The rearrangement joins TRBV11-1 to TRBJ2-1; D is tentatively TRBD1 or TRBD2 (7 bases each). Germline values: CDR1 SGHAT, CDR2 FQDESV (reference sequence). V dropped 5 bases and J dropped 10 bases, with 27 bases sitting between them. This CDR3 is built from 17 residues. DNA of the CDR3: TGTGCCAGCAGCAACCGAGGGGGGAGGGGGCCCTTAGGAGAGCAGTTCTTC. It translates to CASSNRGGRGPLGEQFF.

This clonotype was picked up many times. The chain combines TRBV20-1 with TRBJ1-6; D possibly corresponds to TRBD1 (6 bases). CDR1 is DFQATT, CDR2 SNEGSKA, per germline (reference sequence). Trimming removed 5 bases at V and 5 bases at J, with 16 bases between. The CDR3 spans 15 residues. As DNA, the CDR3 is TGCAGTGCTCCGGAAGCGGACAGTAATAATTCACCCCTCCACTTT. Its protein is CSAPEADSNNSPLHF.

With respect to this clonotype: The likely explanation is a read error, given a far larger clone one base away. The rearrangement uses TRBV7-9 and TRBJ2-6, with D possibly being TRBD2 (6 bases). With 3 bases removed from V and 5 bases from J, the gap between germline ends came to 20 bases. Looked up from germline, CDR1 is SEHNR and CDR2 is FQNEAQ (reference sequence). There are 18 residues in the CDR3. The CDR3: CASSFPGDSSVRANVLTF. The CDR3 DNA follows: TGTGCCAGCAGCTTCCCGGGAGATAGTTCTGTAAGGGCCAACGTCCTGACTTTC.

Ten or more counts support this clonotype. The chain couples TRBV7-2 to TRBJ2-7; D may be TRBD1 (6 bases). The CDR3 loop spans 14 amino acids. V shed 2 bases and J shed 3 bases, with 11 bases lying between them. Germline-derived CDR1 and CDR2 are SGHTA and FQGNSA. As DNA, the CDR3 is TGTGCCAGCAGCTTACGCAGGGGTAGCTACGAGCAGTACTTC. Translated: CASSLRRGSYEQYF.

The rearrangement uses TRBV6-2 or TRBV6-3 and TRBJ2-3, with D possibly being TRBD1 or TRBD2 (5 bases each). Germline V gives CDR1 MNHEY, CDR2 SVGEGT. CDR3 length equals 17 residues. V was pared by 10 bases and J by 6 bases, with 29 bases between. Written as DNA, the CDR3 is TGTGCCATCAACCACAACCCGTCACGGGACGTAGCGGATACGCAGTATTTT. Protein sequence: CAINHNPSRDVADTQYF.

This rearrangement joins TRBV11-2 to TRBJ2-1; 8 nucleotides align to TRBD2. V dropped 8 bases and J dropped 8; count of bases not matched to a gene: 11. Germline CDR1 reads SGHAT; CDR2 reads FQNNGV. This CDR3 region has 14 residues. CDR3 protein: CASGAYSGGDEQFF. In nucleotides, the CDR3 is TGTGCCAGCGGTGCCTATTCGGGAGGGGATGAGCAGTTCTTC.

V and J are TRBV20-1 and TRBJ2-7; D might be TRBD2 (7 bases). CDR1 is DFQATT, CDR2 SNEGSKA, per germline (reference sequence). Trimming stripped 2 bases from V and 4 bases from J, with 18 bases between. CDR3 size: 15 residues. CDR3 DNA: TGCAGTGCTAGACCTTCATGGGGGGGGCGTTACGAGCAGTACTTC. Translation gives CSARPSWGGRYEQYF.

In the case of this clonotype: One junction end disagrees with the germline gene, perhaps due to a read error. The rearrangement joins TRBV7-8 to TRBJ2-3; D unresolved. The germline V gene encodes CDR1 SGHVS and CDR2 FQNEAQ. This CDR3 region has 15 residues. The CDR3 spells CASVKRRTSTDTQYF. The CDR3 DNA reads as TGTGCCAGCGTAAAAAGGCGGACCAGCACAGATACACAGTATTTT.